The T cell receptor beta chain under discussion was sequenced for a study of T cell changes during pregnancy in multiple sclerosis. Assay used: immunoSEQ multiplex PCR; TCRdb lists only in-frame clones, some missing. The sample contains 17,000 or so clones, nearly 90% of which appear only once. The germline gives CDR1 MNHEY, CDR2 SMNVEV (reference sequence). V lost 4 bases to trimming and J lost 2 bases, with 9 bases between them. The CDR3 covers 13 residues. The receptor's source is a female donor in good health, enrolled as a control in a pregnancy study. The material was CD8+ T cells from peripheral blood mononuclear cells, obtained after pregnancy. The rearrangement links TRBV27 to TRBJ2-7; tentatively, D is TRBD1 (6 bases). CDR3 sequence (DNA): TGTGCCAGCAGTTCAACAGGGACCTACGAGCAGTACTTC. This gives the protein CASSSTGTYEQYF.